Sequencing of this T cell receptor (beta chain) was carried out in a study of vaccination and CD4 T cells after COVID-19. Scientists ran DNA taken from cultured CD4+ T cells through the Oncomine TCR Beta short-read assay for sequencing. MiXCR, run by TCRdb on the PCR reads, gives a single entry per CDR3 protein. The sample yields about 18,000 distinct CDR3 sequences, about 50% seen once. The germline V and J ends were trimmed by 9 bases and 6 bases, with 8 bases remaining between them. This CDR3 is 10 amino acids long. Germline lookup yields CDR1 MDHEN and CDR2 SYDVKM. The treatment here: roughly 10-day PBMC culture with coronavirus spike peptide pools or control peptides (ViraFEST assay). A word on this clonotype: Its antigen is unknown.

Input material: CD4+ T cells from blood, cultured in vitro. This receptor was obtained from a human donor who had recovered from COVID-19. V gene TRBV28 combines with J gene TRBJ1-1; tentative D call: TRBD1 (5 bases). This CDR3 is CASGGAEAFF. The CDR3 bases are TGTGCCAGTGGGGGAGCTGAAGCTTTCTTT.